This T cell receptor beta chain was recorded in a study of blood T cells in healthy people across ages (dated by TCRdb to between 2014 and 2017). The study in broad terms: In model experiments, template switching captured roughly one uniquely barcoded TCR beta cDNA molecule for every two T cells. Using deep sequencing normalized with unique cDNA molecular identifiers, the study measured how TCR beta repertoire diversity changes with age. The donors were divided into four age groups: young (average approximately 17 years), middle-aged (around 37), aged (approximately 64) and long-lived (roughly 86). The study analyzed two additional independent replicas of 1 million unique cDNA reads from the same blood draw for two donors, one aged 18 to 29 and one aged 80 or older. Study-level results and caveats: Observed TCR beta diversity per million T cells fell roughly linearly with age, and a significant reduction was already apparent by age around 39. Total diversity estimates from one million sequenced T cells were considered lower bounds and underestimates. A strong correlation was found between observed TCR beta diversity and the percentage of naive T cells measured by flow cytometry. Since profiling was done on bulk unsorted PBMCs, naive and antigen-experienced compartments could not be conclusively compared. The long-lived group showed more naive CD4+ T cells, fewer expanded clones and increased TCR diversity than the aged group, suggesting age selection. Because donor CMV infection status was unknown, age-related changes in expanded clonotypes were potentially confounded.

The library was built by means of 5' RACE. The instrument was an Illumina HiSeq 2500. A second PCR of roughly 6 to 11 cycles was performed with a sample-barcoded 5' primer and a J-beta primer mix. Each TCR beta cDNA molecule received a unique molecular identifier from a template-switch 5' adaptor carrying 12 random nucleotides. Each sample yielded at least 2.5 million CDR3-containing paired-end reads. First-strand cDNA synthesis was performed from all RNA using the Mint cDNA synthesis kit, with priming by a TRBC-specific oligonucleotide. Following uracil-DNA glycosylase treatment, all cDNA underwent a first 18-cycle PCR with the universal primers M1SS and BC2_uni_R. As for how the authors treated the data: For normalization, 1 million high-quality reads, each with a distinct molecular identifier, were randomly selected from each sample. Instead of being binned into consensus sequences, reads with shared molecular identifiers were discarded. CDR3 identification, clonotype clustering and error correction used MiTCR with a Q25 quality threshold and the strictest error-elimination algorithm. A nonparametric unseen species model using Euler transformation provided a lower-bound estimate of total TCR beta diversity. TCRdb took the public reads, trimmed them with fastp at Q25, ran MiXCR for clone calling and kept in-frame beta chains. Merged by CDR3 protein, the rows form single entries marked with the most common genes and DNA. TCRdb, not the authors, supplied the V and J calls. Across this sample there are about 560,000 distinct CDR3 sequences, with about a quarter seen only once. Together, the top ten hold over 3.5% of the sample.

Systemically healthy Caucasian individuals from Russia, over 30 in total and aged roughly 6 to 95 years, were included as donors. Around 9.7 milliliters of peripheral blood were collected from each donor into EDTA-treated Vacutainer tubes. PBMCs were isolated by Ficoll-Paque density-gradient centrifugation, with at least 6.5 million obtained per sample. Total RNA was extracted from PBMCs with Trizol reagent, with at least 6 micrograms obtained per sample. For every donor, an aliquot of PBMCs went through flow cytometry to measure the percentages of naive CD45RAhigh/CD27high T cells. As concerns this clonotype: The specificity of this receptor is unknown. No qualities accompany the bases; no much larger clone lies one base away.

There are 12 amino acids in the CDR3, from cysteine to phenylalanine inclusive. Just CDR3 DNA is preserved here, 36 bases in frame from base 1. For CDR1 and CDR2, the germline V gene lists ENHRY and SYGVKD. V is clipped by 9 bases and J by 0 bases, and the sequence between their germline boundaries is 7 bases long. These same data were also listed under a study on T cells of mothers and their children. The second study also describes: Nine systemically healthy Caucasian individuals served as donors, namely three mothers together with their six children. cDNA synthesis consumed the entire amount of extracted RNA, loaded at around 1.4 ug RNA in each 15 ul reaction. In the second PCR, the M1S primer introduced both the sample barcodes and 2-4 random nucleotides. More than 8 million TCR beta CDR3 reads were obtained from each mother, and some 3.2 million reads were obtained from each child. Thymic selection shapes the output of TCR recombination in a similar way in related and unrelated pairs, and inherited differences have a minor effect. Normalized repertoire overlap in related mother-child pairs was always slightly higher than in unrelated mother-child pairs, but the difference was never significant. Persistent microchimeric T cell clones were not detected, at a sensitivity of approximately 98 clones per million clonotypes. In the study, deep NGS was used to compare the TCR beta repertoires of mothers and children, and features distinguishing related mother-child pairs from unrelated individuals were sought. The mean age was roughly 44 +/- 4 years for the mothers and about 12 +/- 4 years for the children. After adapters were ligated using NEBNext reagents, the libraries underwent 100+100 nt paired-end sequencing on an Illumina HiSeq 2000. Mother and child libraries were prepared a month apart and sequenced in separate runs to prevent cross-contamination. For each donor, between roughly 450,000 and 2,300,000 distinct TCR beta clonotypes were identified. Naive TCR beta clonotypes were estimated from low-frequency clonotypes matched to each donor's FACS-determined naive share, without sorting.

The sequence is built from TRBV10-3 and TRBJ2-3; a tentative D match to TRBD2 spans 5 bases. Input material: blood. The TCR was taken from a boy aged 2 to 10 in good health. The CDR3 protein: CAIADSTDTQYF. The nucleotides read TGTGCCATAGCGGATAGCACAGATACGCAGTATTTT.